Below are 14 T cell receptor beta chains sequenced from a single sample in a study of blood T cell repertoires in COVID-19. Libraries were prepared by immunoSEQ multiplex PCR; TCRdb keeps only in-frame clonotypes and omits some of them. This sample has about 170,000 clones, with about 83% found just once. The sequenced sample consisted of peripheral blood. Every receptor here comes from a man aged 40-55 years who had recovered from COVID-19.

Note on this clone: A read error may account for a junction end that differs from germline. Here the CDR3 reads CASSLGAGGTYNEQFF. The CDR3 DNA reads TGTGCTAGCAGCTTAGGGGCGGGGGGAACCTACAATGAGCAGTTCTTC. The chain uses TRBV7-7 and TRBJ2-1; TRBD2 matches at 8 bases. This CDR3 spans 16 amino acids. Looked up from germline, CDR1 is SSHAT and CDR2 is FNYEAQ (reference sequence).

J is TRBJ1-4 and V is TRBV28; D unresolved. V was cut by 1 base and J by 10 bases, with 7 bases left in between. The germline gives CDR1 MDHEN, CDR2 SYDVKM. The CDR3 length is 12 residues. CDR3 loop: CASSLFRGKLFF. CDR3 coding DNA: TGTGCCAGCAGTTTATTTCGGGGAAAACTGTTTTTT.

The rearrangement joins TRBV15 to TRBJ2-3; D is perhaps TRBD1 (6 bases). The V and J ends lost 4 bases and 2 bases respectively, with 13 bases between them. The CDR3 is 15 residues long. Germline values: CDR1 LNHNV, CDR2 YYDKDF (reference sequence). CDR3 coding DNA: TGTGCCACCAGCACAGGGACAACAATCACAGATACGCAGTATTTT. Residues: CATSTGTTITDTQYF.

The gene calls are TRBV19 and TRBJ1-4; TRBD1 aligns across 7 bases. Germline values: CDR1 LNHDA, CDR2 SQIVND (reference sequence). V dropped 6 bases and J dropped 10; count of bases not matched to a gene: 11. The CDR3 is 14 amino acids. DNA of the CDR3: TGTGCCAGTAGCCCACAGGGGACTGAGGGAAAACTGTTTTTT. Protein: CASSPQGTEGKLFF.

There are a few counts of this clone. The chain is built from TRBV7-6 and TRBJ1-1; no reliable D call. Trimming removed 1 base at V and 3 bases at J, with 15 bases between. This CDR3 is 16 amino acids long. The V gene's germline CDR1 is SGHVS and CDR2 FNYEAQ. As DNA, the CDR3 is TGTGCCAGCAGCTTAGAGCCGGGGAGGTTTGACACTGAAGCTTTCTTT. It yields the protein CASSLEPGRFDTEAFF. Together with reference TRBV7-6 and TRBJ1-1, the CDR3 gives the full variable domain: GAGVSQSPRYKVTKRGQDVALRCDPISGHVSLYWYRQALGQGPEFLTYFNYEAQQDKSGLPNDRFSAERPEGSISTLTIQRTEQRDSAMYRCASSLEPGRFDTEAFFGQGTRLTVV.

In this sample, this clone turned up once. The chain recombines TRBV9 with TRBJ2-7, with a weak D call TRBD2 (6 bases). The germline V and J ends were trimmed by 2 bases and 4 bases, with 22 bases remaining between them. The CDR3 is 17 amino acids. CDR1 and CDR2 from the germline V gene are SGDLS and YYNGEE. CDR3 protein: CASSVGDSRRIGYEQYF. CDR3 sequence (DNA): TGTGCCAGCAGCGTTGGGGACTCTCGGCGCATAGGGTACGAGCAGTACTTC.

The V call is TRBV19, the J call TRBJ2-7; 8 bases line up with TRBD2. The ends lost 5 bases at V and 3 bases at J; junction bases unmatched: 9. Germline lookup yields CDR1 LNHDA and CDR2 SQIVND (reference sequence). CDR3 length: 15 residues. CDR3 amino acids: CASSPGRGANYEQYF. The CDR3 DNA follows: TGTGCCAGTAGTCCCGGGCGGGGGGCGAACTACGAGCAGTACTTC.

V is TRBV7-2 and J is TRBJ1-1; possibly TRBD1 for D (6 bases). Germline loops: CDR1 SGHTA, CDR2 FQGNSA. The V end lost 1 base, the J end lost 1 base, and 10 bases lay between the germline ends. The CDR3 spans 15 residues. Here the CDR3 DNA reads TGTGCCAGCAGCTTAGTCGGACAGAAGAACACTGAAGCTTTCTTT. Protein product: CASSLVGQKNTEAFF.

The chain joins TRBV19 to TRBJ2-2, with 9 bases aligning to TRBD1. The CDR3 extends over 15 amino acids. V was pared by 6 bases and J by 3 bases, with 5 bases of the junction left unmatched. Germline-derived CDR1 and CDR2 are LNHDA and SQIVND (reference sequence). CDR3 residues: CASRPGQGYTGELFF. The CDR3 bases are TGTGCCAGTAGACCGGGACAGGGATACACCGGGGAGCTGTTTTTT.

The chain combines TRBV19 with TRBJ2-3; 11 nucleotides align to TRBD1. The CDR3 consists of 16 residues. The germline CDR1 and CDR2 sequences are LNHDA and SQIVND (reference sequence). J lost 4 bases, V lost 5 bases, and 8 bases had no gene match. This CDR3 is CASSAWDRGMSDTQYF. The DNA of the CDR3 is TGTGCCAGTAGTGCGTGGGACAGGGGGATGTCAGATACGCAGTATTTT.

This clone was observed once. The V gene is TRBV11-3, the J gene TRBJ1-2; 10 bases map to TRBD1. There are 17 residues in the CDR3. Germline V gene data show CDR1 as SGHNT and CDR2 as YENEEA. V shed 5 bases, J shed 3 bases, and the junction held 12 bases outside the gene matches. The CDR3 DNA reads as TGTGCCAGCAGCACATCCGGGACAGGGGCCTCTTACTATGGCTACACCTTC. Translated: CASSTSGTGASYYGYTF.

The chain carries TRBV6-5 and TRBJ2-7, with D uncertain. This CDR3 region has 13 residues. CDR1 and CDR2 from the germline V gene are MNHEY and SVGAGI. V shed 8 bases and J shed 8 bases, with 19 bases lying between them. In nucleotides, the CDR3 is TGTGCCAGCGATGCCGGTACTAACTTCAAGCAGTACTTC. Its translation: CASDAGTNFKQYF.

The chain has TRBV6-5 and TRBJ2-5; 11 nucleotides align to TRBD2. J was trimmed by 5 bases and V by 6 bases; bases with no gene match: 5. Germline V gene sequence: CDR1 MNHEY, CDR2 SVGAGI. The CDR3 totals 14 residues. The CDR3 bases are TGTGCCAGCAGCCGTAGCGGGGGGGGCGAGACCCAGTACTTC. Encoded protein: CASSRSGGGETQYF.

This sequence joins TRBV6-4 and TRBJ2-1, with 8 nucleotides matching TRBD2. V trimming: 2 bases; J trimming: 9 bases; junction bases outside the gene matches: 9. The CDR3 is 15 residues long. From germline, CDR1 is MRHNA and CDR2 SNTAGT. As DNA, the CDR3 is TGTGCCAGCAGTGACCCGGGGGGGGCCGTTGTTGAGCAGTTCTTC. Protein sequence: CASSDPGGAVVEQFF.